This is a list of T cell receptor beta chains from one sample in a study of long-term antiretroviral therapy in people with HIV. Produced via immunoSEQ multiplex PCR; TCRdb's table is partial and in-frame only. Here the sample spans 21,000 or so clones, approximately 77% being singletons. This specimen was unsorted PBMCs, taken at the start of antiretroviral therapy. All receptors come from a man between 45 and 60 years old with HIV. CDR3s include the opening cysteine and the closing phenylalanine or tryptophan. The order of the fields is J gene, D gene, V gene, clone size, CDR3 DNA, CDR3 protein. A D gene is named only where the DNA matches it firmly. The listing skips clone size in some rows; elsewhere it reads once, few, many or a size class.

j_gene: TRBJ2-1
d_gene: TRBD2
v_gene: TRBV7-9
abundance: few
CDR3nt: TGTGCCAGCAGCACCGGACTAGCTCTCAACAATGAGCAGTTCTTC
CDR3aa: CASSTGLALNNEQFF

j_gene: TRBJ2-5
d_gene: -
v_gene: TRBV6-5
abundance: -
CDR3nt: TGTGCCAGCAGTTACCAGGTGGGGGGCCCGGAGACCCAGTACTTC
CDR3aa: CASSYQVGGPETQYF

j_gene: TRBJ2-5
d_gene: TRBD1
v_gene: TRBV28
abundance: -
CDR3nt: TGTGCCAGCTACAAGTATTGGGACAGGTCAACCCCATCAGAGACCCAGTACTTC
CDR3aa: CASYKYWDRSTPSETQYF

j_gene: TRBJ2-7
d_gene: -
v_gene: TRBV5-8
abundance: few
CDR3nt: TGTGCCAGCAGCGCTAATTGGGCAGAGCAGTACTTC
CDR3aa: CASSANWAEQYF

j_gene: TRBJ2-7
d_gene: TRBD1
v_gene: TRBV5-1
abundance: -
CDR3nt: TGCGCCAGCAGCTTACAGGGGGCATATGACGAGCAGTACTTC
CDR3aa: CASSLQGAYDEQYF

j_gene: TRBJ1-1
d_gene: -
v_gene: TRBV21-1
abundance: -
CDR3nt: TGTGCCAGCAGCCAATTCCCAGGGGAGTGGACTGAAGCTTTCTTT
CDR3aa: CASSQFPGEWTEAFF

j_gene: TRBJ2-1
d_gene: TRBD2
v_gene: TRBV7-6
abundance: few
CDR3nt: TGTGCCAGCAGCTTAGCCCTGGGACTAGCGGACAATGAGCAGTTCTTC
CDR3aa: CASSLALGLADNEQFF

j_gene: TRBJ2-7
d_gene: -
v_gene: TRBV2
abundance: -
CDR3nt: TGTGCCAGCAGTGAGTCAGGGTGGTCCTACGAGCAGTACTTC
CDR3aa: CASSESGWSYEQYF

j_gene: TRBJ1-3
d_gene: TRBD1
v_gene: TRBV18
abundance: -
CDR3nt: TGTGCCAGCTCACTTGGACAGGGGCGAAGCTCTGGAAACACCATATATTTT
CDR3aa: CASSLGQGRSSGNTIYF

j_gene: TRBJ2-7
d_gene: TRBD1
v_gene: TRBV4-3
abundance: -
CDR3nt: TGCGCCAGCAGCCCAAACCAGGGGGTACCCTCCTACGAGCAGTACTTC
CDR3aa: CASSPNQGVPSYEQYF

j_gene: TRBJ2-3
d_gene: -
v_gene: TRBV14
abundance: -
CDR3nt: TGTGCCAGCAGCGCCGGGACACTTAGCACAGATACGCAGTATTTT
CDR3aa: CASSAGTLSTDTQYF

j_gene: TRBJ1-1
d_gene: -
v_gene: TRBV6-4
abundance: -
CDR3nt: TGTGCCAGCAGTGAATCGGTAGGCACTGAAGCTTTCTTT
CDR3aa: CASSESVGTEAFF

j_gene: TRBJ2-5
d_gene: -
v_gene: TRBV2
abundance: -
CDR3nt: TGTGCCAGCAGTGAATCCAGGCAAGAGACCCAGTACTTC
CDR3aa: CASSESRQETQYF

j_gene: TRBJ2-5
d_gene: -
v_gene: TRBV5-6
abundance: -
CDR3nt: TGTGCCAGCAGCTCGGCGGGACTCCGAGGGTCCCACGGAGAGACCCAGTACTTC
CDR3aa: CASSSAGLRGSHGETQYF

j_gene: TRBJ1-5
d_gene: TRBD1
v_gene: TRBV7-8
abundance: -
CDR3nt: TGTGCCAGCAGCTTAGAGGCAGGGGGCTATCAGCCCCAGCATTTT
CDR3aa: CASSLEAGGYQPQHF

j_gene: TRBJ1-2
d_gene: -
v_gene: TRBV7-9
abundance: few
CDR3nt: TGTGCCAGCAGCTTAACGGGGACTAACTATGGCTACACCTTC
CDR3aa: CASSLTGTNYGYTF

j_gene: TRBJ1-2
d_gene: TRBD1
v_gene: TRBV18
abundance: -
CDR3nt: TGTGCCAGCTCACGGACAGGGGGCGGAACTAACTATGGCTACACCTTC
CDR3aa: CASSRTGGGTNYGYTF

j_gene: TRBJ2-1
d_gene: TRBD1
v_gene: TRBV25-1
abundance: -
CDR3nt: TGTGCCAGCAGTGGAGAGACAGGGGCAAGAGAGCAGTTCTTC
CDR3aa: CASSGETGAREQFF

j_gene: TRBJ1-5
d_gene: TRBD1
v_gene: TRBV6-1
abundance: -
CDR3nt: TGTGCCAGCACCCAGGACAGGGCCAGCAATCAGCCCCAGCATTTT
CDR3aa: CASTQDRASNQPQHF

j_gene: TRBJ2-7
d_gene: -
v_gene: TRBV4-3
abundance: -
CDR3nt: TGCGCCAGCAGCCAAGGTGCCCGCTCCTACGAGCAGTACTTC
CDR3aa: CASSQGARSYEQYF

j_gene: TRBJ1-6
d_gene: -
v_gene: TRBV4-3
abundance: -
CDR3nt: TGCGCCAGCAGCCAAGAAGGGGGGAGTTCACCCCTCCACTTT
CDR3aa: CASSQEGGSSPLHF

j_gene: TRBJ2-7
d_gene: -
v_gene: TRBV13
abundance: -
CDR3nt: TGTGCCAGCAGCTCGGGCCTGAGCTCCTACGAGCAGTACTTC
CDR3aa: CASSSGLSSYEQYF

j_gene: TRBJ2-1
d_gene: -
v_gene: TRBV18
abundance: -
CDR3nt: TGTGCCAGCTCACCAACGGGTGGACTCCCCGGCTCCTACAATGAGCAGTTCTTC
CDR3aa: CASSPTGGLPGSYNEQFF

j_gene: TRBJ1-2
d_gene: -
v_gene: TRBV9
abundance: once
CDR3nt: TGTGCCAGCAGCGTAAGTCGAACAGAGGGCAACTATGGCTACACCTTC
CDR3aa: CASSVSRTEGNYGYTF

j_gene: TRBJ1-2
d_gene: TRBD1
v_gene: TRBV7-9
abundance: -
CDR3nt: TGTGCCAGCAGCCACTCGGGACAGGGCCCAATCTATGGCTACACCTTC
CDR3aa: CASSHSGQGPIYGYTF

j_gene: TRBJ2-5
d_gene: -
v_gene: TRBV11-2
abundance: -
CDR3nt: TGTGCCAGCAGTTCTAGAAAAGGAGGTAAAGGAGAGACCCAGTACTTC
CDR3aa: CASSSRKGGKGETQYF

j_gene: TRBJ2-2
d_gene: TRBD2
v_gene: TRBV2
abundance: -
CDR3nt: TGTGCCAGTGAACTAGCGGGGGCCACCGGGGAGCTGTTTTTT
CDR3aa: CASELAGATGELFF

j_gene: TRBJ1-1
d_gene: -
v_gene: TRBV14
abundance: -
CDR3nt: TGTGCCAGCAGCCTAGTCTCTAGCGGGGCAGCTTTCTTT
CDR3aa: CASSLVSSGAAFF

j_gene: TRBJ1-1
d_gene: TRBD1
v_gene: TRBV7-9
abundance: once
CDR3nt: TGTGCCAGCAGCTTAGCGTGGTTACCGGGACAGGGGACGTACACTGAAGCTTTCTTT
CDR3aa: CASSLAWLPGQGTYTEAFF

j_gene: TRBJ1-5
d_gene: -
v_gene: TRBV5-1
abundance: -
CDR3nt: TGCGCCAGTAGACAAGGGTTCAATCAGCCCCAGCATTTT
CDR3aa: CASRQGFNQPQHF

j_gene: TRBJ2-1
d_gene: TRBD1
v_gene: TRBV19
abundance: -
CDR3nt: TGTGCCAGTAGGAGGGGACAGGGAAGCAATGAGCAGTTCTTC
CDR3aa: CASRRGQGSNEQFF

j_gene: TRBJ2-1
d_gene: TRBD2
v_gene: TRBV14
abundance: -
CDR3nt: TGTGCCAGCAGTCCTCTAGCGGGAGGGTACAATGAGCAGTTCTTC
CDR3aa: CASSPLAGGYNEQFF